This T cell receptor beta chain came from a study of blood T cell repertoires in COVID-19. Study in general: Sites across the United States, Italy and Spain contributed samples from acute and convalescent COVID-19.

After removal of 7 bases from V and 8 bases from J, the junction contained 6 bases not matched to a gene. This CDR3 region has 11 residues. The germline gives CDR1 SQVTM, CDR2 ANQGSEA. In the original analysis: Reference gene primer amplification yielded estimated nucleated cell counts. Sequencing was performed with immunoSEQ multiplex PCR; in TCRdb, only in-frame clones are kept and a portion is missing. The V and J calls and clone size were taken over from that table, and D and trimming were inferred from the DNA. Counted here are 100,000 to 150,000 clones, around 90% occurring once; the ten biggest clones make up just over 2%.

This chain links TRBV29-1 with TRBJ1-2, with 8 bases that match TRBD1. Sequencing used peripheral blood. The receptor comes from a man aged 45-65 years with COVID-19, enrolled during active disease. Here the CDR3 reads CSGQTGEGYTF. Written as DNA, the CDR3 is TGCAGCGGTCAGACAGGGGAGGGCTACACCTTC.